This record concerns one T cell receptor (beta chain) sequence. Its antigen is undetermined. Sequencing used immunoSEQ multiplex PCR; TCRdb keeps in-frame clones, though not all of them. The sample records tens of thousands of clones, 85% to 95% being singletons. This entry comes from a study of graft-versus-host responses after intestinal transplantation. About the study: Recipients got multivisceral, liver-intestinal, or isolated intestinal transplants. All of the recipients had induction that used anti-thymocyte globulin, then tacrolimus and steroids for around three years. Study outcomes and limitations: Peak GvH clone levels in circulation were associated with early post-transplant HvG declines. Elevated graft-versus-host to host-versus-graft clonal ratios in allografts were recorded for patients with graft-donor T cell macrochimerism.

The ends were cut back, 2 bases at V and 6 bases at J, with 17 bases in the middle. This CDR3 is built from 17 residues. CDR1 and CDR2 (germline): MGHDK, SYGVNS. This clonotype was sampled from a human donor who was the organ donor for an intestinal transplant. The chain links TRBV25-1 to TRBJ1-6, with D hard to call. Material: unstimulated CD8+ T cells sorted from spleen or lymph node cells, obtained before transplant. The CDR3 is CASSENDLSFGNSPLHF. The DNA for the CDR3 is TGTGCCAGCAGTGAAAACGATTTGAGTTTCGGTAATTCACCCCTCCACTTT.